This TCR beta chain was documented in a study of monozygotic twins with inflammatory bowel disease. After re-calling the 5' RACE reads, TCRdb lists one entry per CDR3 protein, DNA absent. This table lists roughly 300,000 distinct CDR3 sequences. The V gene's germline CDR1 is GTSNPN and CDR2 SVGIG (reference sequence). This CDR3 comprises 17 residues. Material: blood. The source is a human donor with ulcerative colitis or Crohn's disease, or a healthy co-twin of an affected twin (not recorded which). V is TRBV30 and J is TRBJ2-4; absent DNA, TCRdb's TRBD1 call cannot be checked. CDR3 protein: CAWSPPDRQLAKNIQYF.